This TCR beta chain was sequenced in a study of T-cell memory formation after mild COVID-19. The study's findings and limits: CD4+ bias marked clones expanding day 15 to 37, unlike balanced contracting clones.

This clonotype was counted many times. The antigen is unknown. TCRdb ran MiXCR on the 5' RACE reads and lists one entry per CDR3 protein. The sample carries tens of thousands of distinct CDR3 sequences, less than 15% recorded once. The V and J ends lost 4 bases and 5 bases respectively, with 18 bases between them. Germline values: CDR1 SGHRS, CDR2 YFSETQ. CDR3 size: 15 residues. This clonotype was sampled from an adult woman who had mild COVID-19 (a few samples of this study predate the infection). Cell type and time point are not known. The genes are TRBV5-1 and TRBJ1-2, with a possible D match to TRBD1 (6 bases). The sequenced sample consisted of PBMCs or a T cell subset sorted from them (not recorded which). CDR3 sequence: CASSGIPGQIYGYTF. Written as DNA, the CDR3 is TGCGCCAGCAGCGGAATCCCGGGACAAATTTATGGCTACACCTTC.